A single sample gave rise to the 27 T cell receptor beta chains below, sequenced in a study of breast tumors, draining lymph nodes, adjacent tissues. MiXCR was run by TCRdb on the multiplex PCR reads, yielding one entry per CDR3 protein. The sample carries about 22,000 distinct CDR3 sequences, roughly 40% recorded once. The sample taken for sequencing was breast tumor tissue. The receptors shown here come from a female donor with breast cancer. Some clones in this sample may be carry-over from other donors' samples.

Details on this clonotype: Relative to the germline gene, one junction end is altered; a read error may explain this. The chain uses TRBV7-9 and TRBJ2-4; possible D gene TRBD1, 8 bases. The CDR3 extends over 14 amino acids. Looked up from germline, CDR1 is SEHNR and CDR2 is FQNEAQ (reference sequence). CDR3 bases: TGTGCCATCAGCACAGGGGGGGGCAAAAACATTCAGTACTTC. Translated, it gives CAISTGGGKNIQYF.

The gene calls are TRBV14 and TRBJ1-4, with a possible D match to TRBD1 (5 bases). This CDR3 is 16 amino acids long. Per the germline V gene, CDR1 is SGHDN and CDR2 is FVKESK. Trimming took 0 bases from V and 0 from J, leaving 8 bases between them. CDR3 coding DNA: TGTGCCAGCAGCCAAGACCGGGGGGCAACTAATGAAAAACTGTTTTTT. Residues: CASSQDRGATNEKLFF.

The chain uses TRBV2 and TRBJ1-2, with D unresolved. The CDR3 has 11 amino acids. Germline V lookup: CDR1 SNHLY, CDR2 FYNNEI. Trimming shortened V by 2 bases and J by 7 bases, and 5 bases separated the two germline ends. The CDR3 reads CASSEFSGYTF. As DNA, the CDR3 is TGTGCCAGCAGTGAATTTAGTGGCTACACCTTC.

The V call is TRBV29-1, the J call TRBJ2-7, with D possibly being TRBD2 (5 bases). The germline gives CDR1 SQVTM, CDR2 ANQGSEA. Trimming took off 7 bases at V and 3 bases at J, with 16 bases between the two ends. This CDR3 has 13 amino acids. The CDR3 DNA is TGCAGCGCCTACGGACTCATAAACTACGAGCAGTACTTC. This translates into CSAYGLINYEQYF.

This clonotype has ten or more counts. This chain links TRBV20-1 with TRBJ2-7; 8 bases agree with TRBD1. J lost 2 bases, V lost 6 bases, and 12 bases had no gene match. In germline, CDR1 is DFQATT, CDR2 SNEGSKA (reference sequence). The CDR3 runs to 15 residues. The CDR3 sequence is CSAIDWGQEPYEQYF. The DNA of the CDR3 is TGCAGTGCCATTGACTGGGGACAGGAGCCCTACGAGCAGTACTTC.

About this clonotype itself: The junction and the germline gene differ at one end; a read error may be behind it. The V gene is TRBV14, the J gene TRBJ2-4, with 8 bases fitting TRBD2. This CDR3 comprises 14 residues. Per the germline V gene, CDR1 is SGHDN and CDR2 is FVKESK. The CDR3 DNA reads TGTGCCAGCAGCCTCGGACTAGCCAAAAACACTCAGTCCTTC. Residues: CASSLGLAKNTQSF. The entire variable domain, with the rest obtained from reference TRBV14 and TRBJ2-4, is as follows: EAGVTQFPSHSVIEKGQTVTLRCDPISGHDNLYWYRRVMGKEIKFLLHFVKESKQDESGMPNNRFLAERTGGTYSTLKVQPAELEDSGVYFCASSLGLAKNTQSFGAGTRLSVL.

In this sample, this clonotype turned up many times. The chain employs TRBV19 and TRBJ2-1; D gene unclear. Trimming pared 3 bases from V and 7 bases from J, leaving 10 bases between. CDR3 length equals 13 residues. CDR1 is LNHDA, CDR2 SQIVND, per germline (reference sequence). The CDR3: CASSMRLSNEQFF. In DNA form, the CDR3 reads TGTGCCAGTAGTATGAGACTTTCGAATGAGCAGTTCTTC.

The rearrangement uses TRBV12-5 and TRBJ2-1, with a possible D match to TRBD1 (5 bases). The CDR3 is 14 residues long. Looked up from germline, CDR1 is LGHNT and CDR2 is FRNRAP. V lost 4 bases, J lost 4 bases, and 11 bases lay in between. The CDR3 coding sequence is TGTGCTAGTGGTTCTGGGGCAGGATACAATGAGCAGTTCTTC. Translating gives CASGSGAGYNEQFF.

This clonotype is deemed medium-sized. The rearrangement uses TRBV19 and TRBJ2-7, with D tentatively TRBD1 or TRBD2 (5 bases each). In germline, CDR1 is LNHDA, CDR2 SQIVND (reference sequence). The CDR3 has 15 amino acids. Between the trimmed V and J ends, which lost 1 base and 5 bases, there was a span of 15 bases. The CDR3 is CASSIAGTEVHEQYF. CDR3 sequence (DNA): TGTGCCAGTAGTATAGCGGGGACGGAAGTCCACGAGCAGTACTTC.

V is TRBV20-1 and J is TRBJ2-3, with TRBD2 matching over 10 bases. The trim removed 0 bases at V and 0 bases at J, leaving 6 bases unmatched. The CDR3 has 17 residues. CDR1 and CDR2 (germline): DFQATT, SNEGSKA (reference sequence). Here the CDR3 reads CSAREASGSPSTDTQYF. CDR3 nucleotides: TGCAGTGCTAGAGAGGCTAGCGGGAGCCCTAGCACAGATACGCAGTATTTT.

The chain links TRBV9 to TRBJ1-6, with D possibly matching TRBD1 (5 bases). Between the trimmed V and J ends, which lost 0 bases and 6 bases, there was a span of 7 bases. Germline assignment: CDR1 SGDLS and CDR2 YYNGEE. This CDR3 has 14 residues. The CDR3, as DNA: TGTGCCAGCAGCGTAGAACAGGTTAATTCACCCCTCCACTTT. It codes for CASSVEQVNSPLHF.

This sequence joins TRBV10-2 and TRBJ2-7, with D possibly matching TRBD2 (6 bases). V lost 4 bases to trimming and J lost 3 bases, with 19 bases between them. Germline CDR1 and CDR2: WSHSY and SAAADI. CDR3 length: 16 amino acids. CDR3 sequence reads: CASSGGQLAEIYEQYF. CDR3 DNA: TGCGCCAGCAGTGGTGGGCAATTAGCGGAAATCTACGAGCAGTACTTC.

This clonotype has a count of ten or more. The rearrangement links TRBV7-2 to TRBJ2-1; D is perhaps TRBD1 or TRBD2 (6 bases each). Looked up from germline, CDR1 is SGHTA and CDR2 is FQGNSA. There are 13 residues in the CDR3. V shed 4 bases and J shed 8 bases, with 12 bases lying between them. The CDR3 DNA follows: TGTGCCAGCAGCTCGAACGGGGGCGATGAGCAGTTCTTC. Translation gives CASSSNGGDEQFF.

This clonotype was recorded at least ten times. V gene TRBV15 combines with J gene TRBJ2-7; D call uncertain. CDR1 LNHNV and CDR2 YYDKDF come from the germline V gene (reference sequence). This CDR3 region has 14 residues. Trimming removed 0 bases at V and 4 bases at J, with 10 bases between. The CDR3 nucleotides read TGTGCCACCAGCAGAGAGGGGTGGGATTACGAGCAGTACTTC. Protein product: CATSREGWDYEQYF. Variable domain in full (rest from reference TRBV15 and TRBJ2-7): DAMVIQNPRYQVTQFGKPVTLSCSQTLNHNVMYWYQQKSSQAPKLLFHYYDKDFNNEADTPDNFQSRRPNTSFCFLDIRSPGLGDTAMYLCATSREGWDYEQYFGPGTRLTVT.

The table lists this clonotype with many counts. This chain links TRBV13 with TRBJ2-2, with D perhaps TRBD1 or TRBD2 (5 bases each). The CDR3 length is 16 residues. CDR1 and CDR2 (germline): PRHDT, FYEKMQ (reference sequence). Trimming removed 7 bases from V and 7 bases from J, with 22 bases in between. The CDR3 here is CASTEIRDPQGGELFF. CDR3 nucleotides: TGTGCCAGCACCGAAATCCGGGACCCCCAGGGCGGGGAGCTGTTTTTT.

This clonotype appeared many times. This sequence joins TRBV19 and TRBJ2-7, with unresolved D. CDR3 size: 12 residues. Germline values: CDR1 LNHDA, CDR2 SQIVND (reference sequence). V was clipped by 4 bases and J by 3 bases, with 7 bases between them. This chain's CDR3 is CASSTPDYEQYF. For the CDR3, the DNA is TGTGCCAGTAGTACCCCTGACTACGAGCAGTACTTC.

The gene calls are TRBV6-5 and TRBJ1-2, with TRBD1 as a possible D gene (5 bases). Trimming pared 2 bases from V and 6 bases from J, leaving 16 bases between. The germline CDR1 and CDR2 sequences are MNHEY and SVGAGI. The CDR3 consists of 15 residues. The CDR3 region has the DNA TGTGCCAGCAGTTACGGTGGCTGGGGGTTGGATGGCTACACCTTC. Translated: CASSYGGWGLDGYTF.

This clonotype was recorded many times. The chain uses TRBV7-9 and TRBJ2-4, with D perhaps TRBD1 or TRBD2 (5 bases each). Germline loops: CDR1 SEHNR, CDR2 FQNEAQ (reference sequence). The V end was cut by 4 bases, the J end by 8 bases, with 9 bases between. The CDR3 totals 12 residues. The CDR3 DNA follows: TGTGCCAGCAGCTCCGGGACCCACATTCAGTACTTC. This sequence encodes CASSSGTHIQYF.

This sequence joins TRBV5-1 and TRBJ1-1, with 7 nucleotides matching TRBD1. From germline, CDR1 is SGHRS and CDR2 YFSETQ. V was clipped by 0 bases and J by 4 bases; unmatched bases: 9. This CDR3 contains 16 residues. As DNA, the CDR3 is TGCGCCAGCAGCTTGGATACCGGGACAGCCGGCACTGAAGCTTTCTTT. Amino acid sequence: CASSLDTGTAGTEAFF.

This clonotype was seen many times. The chain carries TRBV30 and TRBJ2-2; maybe TRBD2 (6 bases). With 5 bases removed from V and 1 base from J, the gap between germline ends came to 14 bases. The CDR3 length is 15 residues. Looked up from germline, CDR1 is GTSNPN and CDR2 is SVGIG (reference sequence). The CDR3 nucleotides read TGTGCCTGGGGAGGGGAGAGGGGGAACACCGGGGAGCTGTTTTTT. It specifies CAWGGERGNTGELFF.

As to this clonotype: A much larger clone sits a single nucleotide away, making a read error possible. This chain links TRBV6-1 with TRBJ1-5; 12 positions match TRBD1. V lost 7 bases to trimming and J lost 5 bases; unmatched junction nucleotides: 3. The germline gives CDR1 MNHNS, CDR2 SASEGT. The CDR3 has 14 amino acids. The DNA for the CDR3 is TGTGCCAGCAACGGGACAGGGGGCGATCAGCCCCAGCATTTT. This sequence encodes CASNGTGGDQPQHF.

This clonotype was found many times. A much bigger clone sits one base away, suggesting this may be a read error. V usage is TRBV20-1 and J usage is TRBJ2-7; a possible D gene is TRBD2 (6 bases). Per germline, CDR1 DFQATT and CDR2 SNEGSKA (reference sequence). The CDR3 sequence is 13 residues long. The chain's CDR3 is CSARVSSDYAQYF. The CDR3 DNA sequence: TGCAGTGCTAGGGTTTCTAGCGACTACGCGCAGTACTTC.

This clonotype was detected many times. The chain is built from TRBV4-1 and TRBJ2-3; either TRBD1 or TRBD2 may supply D (5 bases each). CDR3 length: 16 residues. The V and J ends lost 1 base and 0 bases respectively, with 11 bases between them. CDR1 is MGHRA and CDR2 is YSYEKL in the germline V gene. Here the CDR3 reads CASSQAEGSSTDTQYF. The CDR3 region has the DNA TGCGCCAGCAGCCAAGCTGAGGGGTCGAGCACAGATACGCAGTATTTT.

This chain joins TRBV10-2 and TRBJ1-2; D is possibly TRBD1 (5 bases). This CDR3 spans 11 amino acids. The germline V gene has CDR1 WSHSY and CDR2 SAAADI. The germline V and J ends were trimmed by 10 bases and 4 bases, with 10 bases remaining between them. This CDR3 is CATSDSYGYTF. For the CDR3, the DNA is TGCGCCACCTCAGACAGCTATGGCTACACCTTC.

With regard to this clonotype: The junction shows a germline mismatch at one end, possibly a read error. The chain joins TRBV5-8 to TRBJ2-3; TRBD1 matches at 7 bases. CDR3 size: 14 residues. The germline CDR1 and CDR2 sequences are SGHTS and YDEGEE. CDR3: CASPRDRSTNTQYF. The CDR3 nucleotides read TGTGCCAGCCCACGGGACAGAAGCACAAATACGCAGTATTTT.

The V and J genes are TRBV7-3 and TRBJ2-5; 9 positions match TRBD2. CDR1 and CDR2 from the germline V gene are SGHTA and FQGTGA. The CDR3 covers 15 residues. Trimming at V came to 1 base and at J to 4 bases, leaving 4 bases not matched to a gene. CDR3 nucleotides: TGTGCCAGCAGCTTAAGTAGCGGGAGTGTAGAGACCCAGTACTTC. Amino acids: CASSLSSGSVETQYF.

The chain links TRBV4-1 to TRBJ1-3, with 7 bases aligning to TRBD1. CDR3 length equals 18 residues. V shed 5 bases, J shed 2 bases, and the junction held 15 bases outside the gene matches. The germline V gene encodes CDR1 MGHRA and CDR2 YSYEKL. The CDR3 loop reads CASSYTVVSGTAGNTIYF. The CDR3 bases are TGCGCCAGCAGCTACACAGTAGTCTCGGGGACAGCTGGAAACACCATATATTTT.